One sample yielded the 4 T cell receptor beta chains listed below, sequenced in a study of blood T cell repertoires in COVID-19. Produced via immunoSEQ multiplex PCR; TCRdb's table is partial and in-frame only. The sample lists approximately 300,000 clones; 80% to 90% were seen once. The sample was peripheral blood. Receptor source: a young man with acute or convalescent COVID-19.

V is TRBV6-1 and J is TRBJ1-2; D gene unclear. CDR1 and CDR2 (germline): MNHNS, SASEGT. Trimming left V 1 base short and J 3 bases short, with 18 bases between. The CDR3 covers 17 residues. The CDR3 spells CASSEGYIRDGDYGYTF. In DNA form, the CDR3 reads TGTGCCAGCAGTGAAGGGTATATACGAGACGGGGACTATGGCTACACCTTC.

V is TRBV28 and J is TRBJ1-1; 9 bases line up with TRBD1. Germline loops: CDR1 MDHEN, CDR2 SYDVKM. With 5 bases clipped from V and 11 bases from J, the junction kept 6 bases outside the gene matches. This CDR3 region has 12 residues. CDR3 coding DNA: TGTGCCAGCAGTAACCGGGACAGGGCCGCTTTCTTT. Protein: CASSNRDRAAFF. The full variable domain, completed using reference TRBV28 and TRBJ1-1, is DVKVTQSSRYLVKRTGEKVFLECVQDMDHENMFWYRQDPGLGLRLIYFSYDVKMKEKGDIPEGYSVSREKKERFSLILESASTNQTSMYLCASSNRDRAAFFGQGTRLTVV.

This chain connects TRBV28 to TRBJ2-7, with 9 bases matching TRBD1. The CDR3 is 14 residues long. Germline CDR1 and CDR2: MDHEN and SYDVKM. Trimming cost V 5 bases and J 3 bases; bases outside gene matches: 5. Here the CDR3 reads CASSLGQGRYEQYF. For the CDR3, the DNA is TGTGCCAGCAGTCTAGGACAGGGGCGCTACGAGCAGTACTTC.

V is TRBV6-6 and J is TRBJ2-7, with D perhaps TRBD2 (6 bases). Trimming cost V 2 bases and J 0 bases, with 11 bases left between them. Germline loops: CDR1 MNHNY, CDR2 SVGAGI (reference sequence). CDR3 length: 15 residues. The chain's CDR3 is CASSYASGHSYEQYF. The CDR3 DNA reads TGTGCCAGCAGTTACGCCAGCGGGCACTCCTACGAGCAGTACTTC.